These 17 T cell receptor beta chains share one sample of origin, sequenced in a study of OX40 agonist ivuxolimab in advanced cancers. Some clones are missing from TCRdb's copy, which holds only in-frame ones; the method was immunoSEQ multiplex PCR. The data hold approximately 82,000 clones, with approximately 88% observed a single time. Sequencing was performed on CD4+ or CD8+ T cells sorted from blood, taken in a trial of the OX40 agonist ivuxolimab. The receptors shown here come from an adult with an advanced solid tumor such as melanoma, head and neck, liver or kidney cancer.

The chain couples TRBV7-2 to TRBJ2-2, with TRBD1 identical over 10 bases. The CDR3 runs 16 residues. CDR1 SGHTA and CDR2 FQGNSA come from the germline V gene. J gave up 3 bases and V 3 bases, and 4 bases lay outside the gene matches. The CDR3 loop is CASSLGTGAYTGELFF. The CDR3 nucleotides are TGTGCCAGCAGCTTGGGGACAGGGGCTTACACCGGGGAGCTGTTTTTT.

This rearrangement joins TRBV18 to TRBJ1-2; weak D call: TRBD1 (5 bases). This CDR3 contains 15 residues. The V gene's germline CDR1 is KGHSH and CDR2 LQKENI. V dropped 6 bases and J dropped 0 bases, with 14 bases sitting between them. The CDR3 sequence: CASSPGTRSNYGYTF. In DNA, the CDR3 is TGTGCCAGCTCCCCTGGGACTCGCTCTAACTATGGCTACACCTTC.

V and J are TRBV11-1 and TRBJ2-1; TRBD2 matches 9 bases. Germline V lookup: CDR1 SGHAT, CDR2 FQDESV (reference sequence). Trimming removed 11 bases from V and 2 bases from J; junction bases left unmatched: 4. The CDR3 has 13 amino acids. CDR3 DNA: TGTGCCGGAGCGGGGGGCCCCTACAATGAGCAGTTCTTC. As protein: CAGAGGPYNEQFF.

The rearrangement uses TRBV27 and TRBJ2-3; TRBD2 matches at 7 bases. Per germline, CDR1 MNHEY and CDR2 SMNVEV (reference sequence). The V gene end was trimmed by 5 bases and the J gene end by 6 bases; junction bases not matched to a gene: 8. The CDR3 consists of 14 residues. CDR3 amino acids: CASSHGGILDTQYF. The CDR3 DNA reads TGTGCCAGCAGTCACGGGGGGATCTTGGATACGCAGTATTTT.

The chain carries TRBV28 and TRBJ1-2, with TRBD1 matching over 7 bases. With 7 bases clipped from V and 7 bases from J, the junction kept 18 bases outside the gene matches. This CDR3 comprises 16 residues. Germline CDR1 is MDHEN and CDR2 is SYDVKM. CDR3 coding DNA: TGTGCCAGCACATCCCTGCACAGGGGCGGCCACGGTGGCTACACCTTC. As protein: CASTSLHRGGHGGYTF.

CDR3 protein: CASSLPGADTQYF. For the CDR3, the DNA is TGTGCCAGCAGCTTGCCGGGGGCAGATACGCAGTATTTT. The gene calls are TRBV5-8 and TRBJ2-3; maybe TRBD2 (6 bases). Trimming removed 1 base at V and 4 bases at J, with 7 bases between. The CDR3 length is 13 residues. Germline CDR1 reads SGHTS; CDR2 reads YDEGEE.

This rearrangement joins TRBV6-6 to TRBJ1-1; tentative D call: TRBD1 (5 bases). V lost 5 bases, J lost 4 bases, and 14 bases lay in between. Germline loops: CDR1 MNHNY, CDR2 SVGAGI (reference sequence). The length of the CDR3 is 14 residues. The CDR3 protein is CASSHLQGGTEAFF. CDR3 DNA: TGTGCCAGCAGTCACCTTCAGGGTGGCACTGAAGCTTTCTTT.

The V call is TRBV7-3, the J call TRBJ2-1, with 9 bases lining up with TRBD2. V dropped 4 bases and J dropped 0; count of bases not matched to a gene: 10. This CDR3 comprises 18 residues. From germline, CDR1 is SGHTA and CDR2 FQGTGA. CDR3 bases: TGTGCCAGCAGCTCCCCGCGGGAGGGCGGTAGCTCCTACAATGAGCAGTTCTTC. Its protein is CASSSPREGGSSYNEQFF.

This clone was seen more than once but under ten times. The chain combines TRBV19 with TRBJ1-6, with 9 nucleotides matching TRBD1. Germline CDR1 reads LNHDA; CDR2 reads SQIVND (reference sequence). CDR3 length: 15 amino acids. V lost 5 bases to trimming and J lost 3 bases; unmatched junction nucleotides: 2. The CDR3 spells CASSPGQGYNSPLHF. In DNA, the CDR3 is TGTGCCAGTAGTCCGGGACAGGGCTATAATTCACCCCTCCACTTT.

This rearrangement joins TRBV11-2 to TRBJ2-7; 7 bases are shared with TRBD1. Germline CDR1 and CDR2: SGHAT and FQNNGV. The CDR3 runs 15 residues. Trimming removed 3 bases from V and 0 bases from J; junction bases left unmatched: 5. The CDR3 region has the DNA TGTGCCAGCAGCTTCACCCGGGACAGCTCCTACGAGCAGTACTTC. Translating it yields CASSFTRDSSYEQYF.

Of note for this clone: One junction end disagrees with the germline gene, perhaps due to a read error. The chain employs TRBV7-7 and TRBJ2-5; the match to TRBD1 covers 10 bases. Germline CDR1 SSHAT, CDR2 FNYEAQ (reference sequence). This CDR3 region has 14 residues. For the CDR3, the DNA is TGTGCTAGCAGCGTTGACAGGGGGCAGGAGACCCAGTACTTC. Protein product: CASSVDRGQETQYF. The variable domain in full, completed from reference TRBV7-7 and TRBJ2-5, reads GAGVSQSPRYKVTKRGQDVTLRCDPISSHATLYWYQQALGQGPEFLTYFNYEAQPDKSGLPSDRFSAERPEGSISTLTIQRTEQRDSAMYRCASSVDRGQETQYFGPGTRLLVL.

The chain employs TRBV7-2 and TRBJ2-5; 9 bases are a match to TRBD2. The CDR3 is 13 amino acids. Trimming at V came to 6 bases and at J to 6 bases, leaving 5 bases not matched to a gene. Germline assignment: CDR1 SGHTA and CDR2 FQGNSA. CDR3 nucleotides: TGTGCCAGCAGTAGCGGGAGTGGAAAGACCCAGTACTTC. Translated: CASSSGSGKTQYF.

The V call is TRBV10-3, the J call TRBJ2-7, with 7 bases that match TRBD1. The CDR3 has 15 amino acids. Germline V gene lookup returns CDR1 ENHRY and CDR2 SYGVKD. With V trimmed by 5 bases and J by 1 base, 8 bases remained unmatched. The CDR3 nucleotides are TGTGCCATCAGTTCTAGGGGGCTCAGGTCCTACGAGCAGTACTTC. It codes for CAISSRGLRSYEQYF.

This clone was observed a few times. Here the CDR3 DNA reads TGTGCCAGCAGCTTAGGGTTGGGTAACCAGCCCCAGCATTTT. Translated: CASSLGLGNQPQHF. The V call is TRBV7-9, the J call TRBJ1-5; no reliable D call. V shed 1 base and J shed 7 bases, with 11 bases lying between them. Germline V lookup: CDR1 SEHNR, CDR2 FQNEAQ (reference sequence). CDR3 size: 14 residues.

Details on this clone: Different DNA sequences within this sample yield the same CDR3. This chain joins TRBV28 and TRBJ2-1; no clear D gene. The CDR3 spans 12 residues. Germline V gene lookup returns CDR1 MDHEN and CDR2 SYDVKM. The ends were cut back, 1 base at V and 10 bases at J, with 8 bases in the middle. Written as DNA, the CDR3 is TGTGCCAGCAGTTTATTCCAGCACGAGCAGTTCTTC. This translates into CASSLFQHEQFF.

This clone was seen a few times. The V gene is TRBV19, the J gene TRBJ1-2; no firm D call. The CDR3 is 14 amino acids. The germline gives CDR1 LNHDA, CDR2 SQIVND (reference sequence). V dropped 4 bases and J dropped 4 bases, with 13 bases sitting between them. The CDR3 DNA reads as TGTGCCAGTAGTAGGCCGGCCCAGAGCTATGGCTACACCTTC. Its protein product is CASSRPAQSYGYTF. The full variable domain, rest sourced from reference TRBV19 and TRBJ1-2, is DGGITQSPKYLFRKEGQNVTLSCEQNLNHDAMYWYRQDPGQGLRLIYYSQIVNDFQKGDIAEGYSVSREKKESFPLTVTSAQKNPTAFYLCASSRPAQSYGYTFGSGTRLTVV.

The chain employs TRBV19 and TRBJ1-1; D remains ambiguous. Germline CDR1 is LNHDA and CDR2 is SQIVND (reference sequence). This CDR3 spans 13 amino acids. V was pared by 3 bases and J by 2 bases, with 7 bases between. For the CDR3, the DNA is TGTGCCAGTAGTATCCGGCTTAACACTGAAGCTTTCTTT. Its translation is CASSIRLNTEAFF.